This T cell receptor beta chain was profiled in a study of shared clonotypes between healthy human individuals. Here immunoSEQ multiplex PCR was the method, and the copy in TCRdb shows in-frame clones only, minus some. This table has around 500,000 clones, around 80% appearing once. This CDR3 is built from 18 residues. V shed 7 bases, J shed 2 bases, and the junction held 12 bases outside the gene matches. Germline V gene lookup returns CDR1 ENHRY and CDR2 SYGVKD. This receptor was obtained from a woman aged 40 to 55 in good health. Some clones in this sample may be carry-over from other donors' samples. Sequenced: PBMCs. The V call is TRBV10-3, the J call TRBJ2-2; 11 bases align to TRBD1. CDR3 DNA: TGTGCCATCAAACCCTCTCCGGGACAGGGGGTCAACACCGGGGAGCTGTTTTTT. It yields the protein CAIKPSPGQGVNTGELFF.